This entry concerns a single T cell receptor beta chain. The antigen remains undetermined. The trim removed 6 bases at V and 2 bases at J, leaving 7 bases unmatched. Germline assignment: CDR1 SEHNR and CDR2 FQNEAQ (reference sequence). The CDR3 sequence is 15 residues long. The source of the sample is a study of shared clonotypes between healthy human individuals. Study conclusions and caveats: Inspection by rarefaction showed sorted-subset sequencing to be incomplete despite large depth.

The table came from immunoSEQ multiplex PCR; TCRdb's copy has only in-frame clones and leaves some out. This table holds over a million clones, approximately 97% found once. The TCR comes from a man under 40 in good health. The rearrangement uses TRBV7-9 and TRBJ1-3; TRBD1 agrees at 7 bases. Material for sequencing was naive CD4+ T cells sorted from blood. As to subset: CD45RA+ positively selected. CDR3 in DNA: TGTGCCAGCAGGGAAAGAGGGGGCGCTGGAAACACCATATATTTT. Translated: CASRERGGAGNTIYF.